The T cell receptor (beta chain) under discussion was sequenced for a study of molecular identifiers for immune sequencing clone quantification. V lost 3 bases and J 4 bases, leaving 13 bases between the germline ends. Germline V lookup: CDR1 MNHEY, CDR2 SMNVEV (reference sequence). CDR3 length: 14 residues. Every naive CD8 library was made from between about 17,000 and 1,100,000 sorted cells with 10%, 30% or 50% RNA. The sample holds many counts of this clonotype. MiXCR was run by TCRdb on the PCR reads, yielding one entry per CDR3 protein. The sample has around 300,000 distinct CDR3 sequences, over 20% seen once.

This chain joins TRBV27 and TRBJ2-7; D remains unclear. Sequenced material: naive CD8+ T cells from blood, with Jurkat cell RNA spiked in. Subset reported: FACS-sorted CD8+CD4-CCR7+CD45RA+ naive T cells. The source of this sequence is a human donor in good health. Some libraries in this study had Jurkat cell RNA spiked in. The chain's CDR3 is CASSLSGPNYEQYF. The CDR3 coding sequence is TGTGCCAGCAGTTTGTCCGGACCCAATTACGAGCAGTACTTC.